The clone carrying this T cell receptor beta chain was observed a handful of times. Its antigen is not identified. Germline V gene sequence: CDR1 KGHSH, CDR2 LQKENI. The CDR3 loop spans 13 amino acids. V was trimmed by 6 bases and J by 3 bases, leaving 12 bases between them. Produced via immunoSEQ multiplex PCR; TCRdb's table is partial and in-frame only. The sample has roughly 32,000 clones; roughly 70% are singletons. The data derive from a study of radiotherapy plus CTLA-4 blockade in lung cancer. Study observations and caveats: After radiotherapy and ipilimumab, tumor-derived clones expanded in peripheral blood. Early clonal dynamics of blood T cells, together with interferon-beta, were reported as the best response predictor.

V and J are TRBV18 and TRBJ2-7; D tentatively fits TRBD1 or TRBD2 (5 bases each). Sequencing used peripheral blood, obtained from a patient treated with radiotherapy plus ipilimumab. This sequence originates from a human donor with non-small cell lung cancer who had stable disease on radiotherapy plus ipilimumab. The CDR3 nucleotides read TGTGCCAGCTCTCCCGGGACCAACTACGAGCAGTACTTC. This translates into CASSPGTNYEQYF. Full variable domain (remainder filled in from reference TRBV18 and TRBJ2-7): NAGVMQNPRHLVRRRGQEARLRCSPMKGHSHVYWYRQLPEEGLKFMVYLQKENIIDESGMPKERFSAEFPKEGPSILRIQQVVRGDSAAYFCASSPGTNYEQYFGPGTRLTVT.